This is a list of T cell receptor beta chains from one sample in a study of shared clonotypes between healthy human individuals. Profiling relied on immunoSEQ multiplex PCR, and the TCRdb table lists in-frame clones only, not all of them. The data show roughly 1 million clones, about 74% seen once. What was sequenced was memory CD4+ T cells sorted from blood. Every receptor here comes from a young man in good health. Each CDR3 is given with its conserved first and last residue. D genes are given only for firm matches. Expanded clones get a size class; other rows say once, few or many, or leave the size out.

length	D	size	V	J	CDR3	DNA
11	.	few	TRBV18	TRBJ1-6	CASSPGSPLHF	TGTGCCAGCTCACCAGGTTCACCCCTCCACTTT
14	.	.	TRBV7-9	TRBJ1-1	CASSSINMNTEAFF	TGTGCCAGCAGCTCTATCAACATGAACACTGAAGCTTTCTTT
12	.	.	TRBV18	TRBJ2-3	CASSPIADTQYF	TGTGCCAGCTCACCGATCGCAGATACGCAGTATTTT
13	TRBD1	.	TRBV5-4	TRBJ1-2	CASSPRQGSGYTF	TGTGCCAGCAGCCCCAGACAGGGGAGTGGCTACACCTTC
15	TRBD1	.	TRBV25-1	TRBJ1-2	CASSEWDRGNYGYTF	TGTGCCAGCAGTGAATGGGACAGGGGAAACTATGGCTACACCTTC
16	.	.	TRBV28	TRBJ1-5	CASRPTGGWDNQPQHF	TGTGCCAGCAGACCCACGGGGGGCTGGGACAATCAGCCCCAGCATTTT
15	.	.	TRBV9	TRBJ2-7	CASSVGASDLYEQYF	TGTGCCAGCTCGGTCGGGGCTAGCGACCTCTACGAGCAGTACTTC
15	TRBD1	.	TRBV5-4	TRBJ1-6	CASSPGQSYNSPLHF	TGTGCCAGCAGCCCGGGACAGAGCTATAATTCACCCCTCCACTTT
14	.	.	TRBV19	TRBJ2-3	CASSFGRGQDTQYF	TGTGCCAGTAGTTTCGGTAGGGGTCAGGATACGCAGTATTTT
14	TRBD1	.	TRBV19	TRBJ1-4	CASSVEGAREKLFF	TGTGCCAGTAGTGTTGAGGGGGCCAGAGAAAAACTGTTTTTT
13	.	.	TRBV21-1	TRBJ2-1	CASRLAAVGEQFF	TGTGCCAGCCGACTGGCAGCGGTGGGGGAGCAGTTCTTC
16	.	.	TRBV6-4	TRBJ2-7	CASRGREPHLSYEQYF	TGTGCCAGCAGAGGACGGGAGCCCCACCTCTCCTACGAGCAGTACTTC
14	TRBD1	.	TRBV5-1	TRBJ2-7	CASSLQDRGSEQYF	TGCGCCAGCAGCCTGCAAGACAGGGGTTCCGAGCAGTACTTC
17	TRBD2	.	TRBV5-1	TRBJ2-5	CASSRGTSGALGETQYF	TGCGCCAGCAGCCGCGGGACTAGCGGGGCCCTTGGGGAGACCCAGTACTTC
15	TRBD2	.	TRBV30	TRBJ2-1	CAWTTSGGSLDEQFF	TGTGCCTGGACCACAAGTGGCGGGAGCCTAGATGAGCAGTTCTTC
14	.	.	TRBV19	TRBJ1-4	CASSRGSTNEKLFF	TGTGCCAGTAGTAGGGGCTCAACTAATGAAAAACTGTTTTTT
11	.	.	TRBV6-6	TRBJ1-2	CASSTDRVYTF	TGTGCCAGCAGCACAGACAGAGTCTACACCTTC
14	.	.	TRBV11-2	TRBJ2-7	CASSSLDRAYEQYF	TGTGCCAGCAGCTCACTGGACAGAGCCTACGAGCAGTACTTC
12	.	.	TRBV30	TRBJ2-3	CAWSPGIDTQYF	TGTGCCTGGAGCCCAGGGATAGATACGCAGTATTTT
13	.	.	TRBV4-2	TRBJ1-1	CASSHGKNTEAFF	TGTGCCAGCAGCCACGGGAAGAACACTGAAGCTTTCTTT
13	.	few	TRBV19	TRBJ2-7	CASSIVTGTEQYF	TGTGCCAGTAGTATAGTTACAGGGACCGAGCAGTACTTC
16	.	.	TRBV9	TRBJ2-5	CASSVAMGGSKETQYF	TGTGCCAGCAGCGTAGCTATGGGGGGTAGTAAAGAGACCCAGTACTTC
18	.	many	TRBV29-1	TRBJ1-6	CSVVKGPNFSSYNSPLHF	TGCAGCGTTGTAAAGGGTCCGAACTTTAGCTCCTATAATTCACCCCTCCACTTT
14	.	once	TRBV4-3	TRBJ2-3	CASSQGADTDTQYF	TGCGCCAGCAGCCAGGGAGCCGACACAGATACGCAGTATTTT
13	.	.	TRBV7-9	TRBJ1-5	CASSLNANQPQHF	TGTGCCAGCAGCTTAAACGCCAATCAGCCCCAGCATTTT
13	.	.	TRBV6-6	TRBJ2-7	CASSYSGRYEQYF	TGTGCCAGCAGTTACTCAGGGCGGTACGAGCAGTACTTC
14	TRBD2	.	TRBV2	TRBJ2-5	CASSLSGTGETQYF	TGTGCCAGCAGCCTCAGCGGGACCGGTGAGACCCAGTACTTC
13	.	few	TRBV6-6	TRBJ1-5	CASSFGRDEPQHF	TGTGCCAGCAGTTTCGGAAGGGATGAGCCCCAGCATTTT
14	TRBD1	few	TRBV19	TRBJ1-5	CASSYGTGNQPQHF	TGTGCCAGTAGTTACGGGACAGGGAATCAGCCCCAGCATTTT
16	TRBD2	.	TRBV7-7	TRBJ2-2	CASSSTGLAGSGELFF	TGTGCTAGCAGTTCAACGGGACTAGCGGGGAGCGGGGAGCTGTTTTTT
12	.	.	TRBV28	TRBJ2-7	CASSLGHYEQYF	TGTGCCAGCAGTTTAGGGCATTACGAGCAGTACTTC
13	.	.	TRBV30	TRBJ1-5	CAWSGGSNQPQHF	TGTGCCTGGAGCGGAGGTAGCAATCAGCCCCAGCATTTT
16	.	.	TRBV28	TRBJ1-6	CASSLSGGSYNSPLHF	TGTGCCAGCAGTTTATCCGGGGGCTCCTATAATTCACCCCTCCACTTT
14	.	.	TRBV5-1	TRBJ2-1	CASSPGGGNNEQFF	TGCGCCAGCAGCCCCGGCGGGGGCAACAATGAGCAGTTCTTC
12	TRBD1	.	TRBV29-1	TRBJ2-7	CSVTGQALEQYF	TGCAGCGTCACGGGACAGGCCCTCGAGCAGTACTTC
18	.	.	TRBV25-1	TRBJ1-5	CASNRIAPDSGTNQPQHF	TGTGCCAGCAACCGAATTGCCCCGGATTCAGGGACCAATCAGCCCCAGCATTTT
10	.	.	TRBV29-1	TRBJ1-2	CSVEIGGYTF	TGCAGCGTTGAGATAGGTGGCTACACCTTC
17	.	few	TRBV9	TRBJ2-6	CASSSLYHKAGANVLTF	TGTGCCAGCAGCTCTCTTTATCACAAGGCTGGGGCCAACGTCCTGACTTTC
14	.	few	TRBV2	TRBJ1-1	CASSGGHLNTEAFF	TGTGCCAGCAGTGGGGGACACTTGAACACTGAAGCTTTCTTT
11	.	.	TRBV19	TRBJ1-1	CASSIYTEAFF	TGTGCCAGTAGTATTTACACTGAAGCTTTCTTT
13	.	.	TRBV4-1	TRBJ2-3	CASSQSGTDTQYF	TGCGCCAGCAGCCAATCCGGCACAGATACGCAGTATTTT
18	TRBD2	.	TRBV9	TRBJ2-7	CASSVGLAGSSGPYEQYF	TGTGCCAGCAGCGTGGGACTAGCGGGATCCTCGGGCCCCTACGAGCAGTACTTC
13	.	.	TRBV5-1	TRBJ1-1	CASGEQPNTEAFF	TGCGCCAGCGGGGAACAACCCAACACTGAAGCTTTCTTT
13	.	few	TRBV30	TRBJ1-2	CAWTASNPYGYTF	TGTGCCTGGACAGCCTCAAATCCCTATGGCTACACCTTC
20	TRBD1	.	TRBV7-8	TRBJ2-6	CASSPSKGALRNSGANVLTF	TGTGCCAGCAGCCCGAGTAAGGGGGCGCTCCGAAACTCTGGGGCCAACGTCCTGACTTTC
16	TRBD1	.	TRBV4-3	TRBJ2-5	CASSQGTGGLQETQYF	TGCGCCAGCAGCCAAGGGACAGGGGGCTTACAAGAGACCCAGTACTTC
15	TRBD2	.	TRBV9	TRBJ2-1	CASSDGLAGFNEQFF	TGTGCCAGCAGCGACGGACTAGCGGGTTTCAATGAGCAGTTCTTC
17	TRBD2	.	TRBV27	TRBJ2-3	CASSLSPSGGLADTQYF	TGTGCCAGCAGTTTATCCCCTAGCGGGGGCTTGGCAGATACGCAGTATTTT
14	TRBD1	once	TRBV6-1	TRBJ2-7	CASRPTGDSYEQYF	TGTGCCAGCAGACCGACAGGGGACTCCTACGAGCAGTACTTC
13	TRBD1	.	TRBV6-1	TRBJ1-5	CASRDRDNQPQHF	TGTGCCAGCCGGGACAGGGACAATCAGCCCCAGCATTTT
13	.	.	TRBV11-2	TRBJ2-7	CASSLAQNSEQYF	TGTGCCAGCAGCTTAGCCCAAAACAGCGAGCAGTACTTC
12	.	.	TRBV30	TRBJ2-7	CAWSRMAYEQYF	TGTGCCTGGAGTAGAATGGCCTACGAGCAGTACTTC
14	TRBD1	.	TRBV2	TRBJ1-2	CASSPEQGSYGYTF	TGTGCCAGCAGCCCTGAACAGGGGAGCTATGGCTACACCTTC